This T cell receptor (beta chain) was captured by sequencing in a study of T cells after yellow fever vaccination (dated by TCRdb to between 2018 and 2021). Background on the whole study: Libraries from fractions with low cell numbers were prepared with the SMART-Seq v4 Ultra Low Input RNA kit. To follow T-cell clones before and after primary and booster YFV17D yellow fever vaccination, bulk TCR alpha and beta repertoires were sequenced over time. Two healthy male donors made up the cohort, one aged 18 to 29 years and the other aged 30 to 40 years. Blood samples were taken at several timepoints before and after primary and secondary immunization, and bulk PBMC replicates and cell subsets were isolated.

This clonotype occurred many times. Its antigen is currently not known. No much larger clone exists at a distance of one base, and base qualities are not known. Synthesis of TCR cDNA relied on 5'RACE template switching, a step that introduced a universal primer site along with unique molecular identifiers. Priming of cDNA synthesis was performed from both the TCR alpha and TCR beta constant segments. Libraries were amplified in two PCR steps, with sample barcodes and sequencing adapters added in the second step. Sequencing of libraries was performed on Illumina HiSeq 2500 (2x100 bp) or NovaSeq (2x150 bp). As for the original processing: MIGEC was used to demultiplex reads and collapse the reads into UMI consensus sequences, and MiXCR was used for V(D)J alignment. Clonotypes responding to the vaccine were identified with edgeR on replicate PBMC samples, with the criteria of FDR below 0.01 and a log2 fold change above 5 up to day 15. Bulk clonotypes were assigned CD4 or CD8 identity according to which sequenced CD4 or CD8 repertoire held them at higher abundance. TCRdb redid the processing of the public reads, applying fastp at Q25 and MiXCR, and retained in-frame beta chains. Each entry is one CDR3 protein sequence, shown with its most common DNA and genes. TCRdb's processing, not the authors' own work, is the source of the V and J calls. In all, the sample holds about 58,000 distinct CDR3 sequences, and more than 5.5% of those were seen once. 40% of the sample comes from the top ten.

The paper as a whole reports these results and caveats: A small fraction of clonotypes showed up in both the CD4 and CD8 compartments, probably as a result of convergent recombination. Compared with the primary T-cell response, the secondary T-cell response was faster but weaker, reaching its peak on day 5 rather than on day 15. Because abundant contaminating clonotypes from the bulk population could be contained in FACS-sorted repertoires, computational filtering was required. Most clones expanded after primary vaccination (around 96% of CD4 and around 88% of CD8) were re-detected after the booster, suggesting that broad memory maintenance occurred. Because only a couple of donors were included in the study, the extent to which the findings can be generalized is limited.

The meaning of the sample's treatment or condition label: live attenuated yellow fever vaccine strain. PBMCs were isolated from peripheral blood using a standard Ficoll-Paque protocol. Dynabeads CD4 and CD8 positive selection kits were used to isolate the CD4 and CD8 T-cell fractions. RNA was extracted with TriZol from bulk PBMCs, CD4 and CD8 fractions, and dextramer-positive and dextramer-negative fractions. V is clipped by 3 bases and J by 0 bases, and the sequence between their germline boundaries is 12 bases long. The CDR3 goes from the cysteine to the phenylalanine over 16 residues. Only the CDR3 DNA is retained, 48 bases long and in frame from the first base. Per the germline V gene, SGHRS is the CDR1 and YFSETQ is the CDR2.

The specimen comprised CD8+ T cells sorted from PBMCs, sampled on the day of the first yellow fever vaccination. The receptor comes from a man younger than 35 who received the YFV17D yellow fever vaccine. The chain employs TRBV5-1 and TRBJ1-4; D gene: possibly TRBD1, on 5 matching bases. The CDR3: CASSSGDRATNEKLFF. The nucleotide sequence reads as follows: TGCGCCAGCAGCTCGGGGGATAGGGCAACTAATGAAAAACTGTTTTTT.